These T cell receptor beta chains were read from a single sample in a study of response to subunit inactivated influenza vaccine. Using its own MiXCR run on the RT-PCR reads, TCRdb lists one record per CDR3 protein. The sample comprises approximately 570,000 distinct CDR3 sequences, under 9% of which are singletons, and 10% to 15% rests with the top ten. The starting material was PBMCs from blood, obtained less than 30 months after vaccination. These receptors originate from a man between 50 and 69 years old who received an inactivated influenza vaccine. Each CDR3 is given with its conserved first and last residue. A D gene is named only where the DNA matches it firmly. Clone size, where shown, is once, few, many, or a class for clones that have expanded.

cdr3_aa: CSGGLARWNEQFF
cdr3_nt: TGCAGCGGGGGACTAGCGAGATGGAATGAGCAGTTCTTC
clone_size: many
j_call: TRBJ2-1
v_call: TRBV29-1
d_call: TRBD2

cdr3_aa: CASSESVAGGTDTQYF
cdr3_nt: TGCGCCAGCAGTGAGTCGGTAGCGGGGGGGACAGATACGCAGTATTTT
clone_size: NA
j_call: TRBJ2-3
v_call: TRBV10-1
d_call: TRBD2

cdr3_aa: CTSSFWGRAEAFF
cdr3_nt: TGTACCAGCAGTTTTTGGGGAAGGGCTGAAGCTTTCTTT
clone_size: NA
j_call: TRBJ1-1
v_call: TRBV28
d_call: NA

cdr3_aa: CASRLGYEQYF
cdr3_nt: TGTGCCAGCAGGCTAGGTTACGAGCAGTACTTC
clone_size: many
j_call: TRBJ2-7
v_call: TRBV12-3/TRBV12-4
d_call: NA

cdr3_aa: CASSVRDPNRYEQYF
cdr3_nt: TGTGCCAGCAGCGTCCGGGACCCTAACCGTTACGAGCAGTACTTC
clone_size: NA
j_call: TRBJ2-7
v_call: TRBV21-1
d_call: NA

cdr3_aa: CASSQLGIGTSTDTQYF
cdr3_nt: TGCGCCAGCAGCCAACTGGGAATAGGGACTAGCACAGATACGCAGTATTTT
clone_size: NA
j_call: TRBJ2-3
v_call: TRBV4-3
d_call: NA

cdr3_aa: CASSPGGNSYEQYF
cdr3_nt: TGCGCCAGCAGCCCGGGGGGGAATTCCTACGAGCAGTACTTC
clone_size: many
j_call: TRBJ2-7
v_call: TRBV5-1
d_call: TRBD2

cdr3_aa: CSANRLAGLGKETQYF
cdr3_nt: TGCAGTGCTAATAGACTAGCGGGATTGGGAAAAGAGACCCAGTACTTC
clone_size: few
j_call: TRBJ2-5
v_call: TRBV20-1
d_call: TRBD2

cdr3_aa: CSARGQSPAEAFF
cdr3_nt: TGCAGTGCTAGAGGACAGTCCCCAGCTGAAGCTTTCTTT
clone_size: few
j_call: TRBJ1-1
v_call: TRBV20-1
d_call: NA

cdr3_aa: CSALDLQGVAKNIQYF
cdr3_nt: TGCAGTGCCCTCGATTTACAGGGGGTGGCCAAAAACATTCAGTACTTC
clone_size: many
j_call: TRBJ2-4
v_call: TRBV20-1
d_call: TRBD1

cdr3_aa: CAWSVTYNEQFF
cdr3_nt: TGTGCCTGGAGTGTTACCTACAATGAGCAGTTCTTC
clone_size: few
j_call: TRBJ2-1
v_call: TRBV30
d_call: NA

cdr3_aa: CASSPDRVGLGELFF
cdr3_nt: TGTGCCAGCAGCCCCGACAGGGTTGGGTTGGGGGAGCTGTTTTTT
clone_size: few
j_call: TRBJ2-2
v_call: TRBV7-3
d_call: TRBD1

cdr3_aa: CASSTQASEKLFF
cdr3_nt: TGCGCCAGCAGCACCCAGGCCAGTGAAAAACTGTTTTTT
clone_size: few
j_call: TRBJ1-4
v_call: TRBV5-1
d_call: NA

cdr3_aa: CASSTRDSSYNEQFF
cdr3_nt: TGTGCCAGCAGCACACGGGACAGCTCCTACAATGAGCAGTTCTTC
clone_size: NA
j_call: TRBJ2-1
v_call: TRBV11-2
d_call: TRBD1

cdr3_aa: CASSLDLTSTDTQYF
cdr3_nt: TGCGCCAGCAGCTTGGATCTTACCAGCACAGATACGCAGTATTTT
clone_size: many
j_call: TRBJ2-3
v_call: TRBV5-1
d_call: NA

cdr3_aa: CASSLGGRVETQYF
cdr3_nt: TGTGCCAGCAGCTTGGGGGGGCGCGTGGAGACCCAGTACTTC
clone_size: NA
j_call: TRBJ2-5
v_call: TRBV7-6
d_call: NA

cdr3_aa: CASRGGFSYEQYF
cdr3_nt: TGTGCCAGTAGAGGGGGGTTCTCCTACGAGCAGTACTTC
clone_size: NA
j_call: TRBJ2-7
v_call: TRBV19
d_call: NA

cdr3_aa: CASSLSLYEQYF
cdr3_nt: TGTGCCAGCAGCTTAAGTCTTTACGAGCAGTACTTC
clone_size: NA
j_call: TRBJ2-7
v_call: TRBV7-2
d_call: NA

cdr3_aa: CASSPRISGANVLTF
cdr3_nt: TGTGCCAGCAGTCCCCGGATCTCTGGGGCCAACGTCCTGACTTTC
clone_size: once
j_call: TRBJ2-6
v_call: TRBV27
d_call: NA

cdr3_aa: CASSLAQGARETQYF
cdr3_nt: TGTGCCAGCAGCTTAGCACAGGGGGCGCGAGAGACCCAGTACTTC
clone_size: NA
j_call: TRBJ2-5
v_call: TRBV7-2
d_call: TRBD1

cdr3_aa: CASSTQSRSGNTIYF
cdr3_nt: TGTGCCAGCAGCACACAGAGTCGATCTGGAAACACCATATATTTT
clone_size: NA
j_call: TRBJ1-3
v_call: TRBV7-2
d_call: NA

cdr3_aa: CSGTTGTANSPLHF
cdr3_nt: TGCAGTGGAACTACCGGGACGGCGAATTCACCCCTCCACTTT
clone_size: many
j_call: TRBJ1-6
v_call: TRBV20-1
d_call: NA

cdr3_aa: CASSRSDRGSYEQYF
cdr3_nt: TGTGCCAGCAGCCGCTCGGACAGGGGCAGCTACGAGCAGTACTTC
clone_size: NA
j_call: TRBJ2-7
v_call: TRBV13
d_call: TRBD1

cdr3_aa: CASSLQGVLGNTIYF
cdr3_nt: TGTGCCAGCAGCTTGCAAGGGGTACTCGGAAACACCATATATTTT
clone_size: few
j_call: TRBJ1-3
v_call: TRBV5-4
d_call: NA

cdr3_aa: CASSRTGKPYEQYF
cdr3_nt: TGTGCCAGCAGTCGGACAGGGAAACCCTATGAGCAGTACTTC
clone_size: NA
j_call: TRBJ2-7
v_call: TRBV28
d_call: TRBD1

cdr3_aa: CSAKGVGGALYEQYF
cdr3_nt: TGCAGTGCTAAGGGGGTTGGCGGAGCATTATACGAGCAGTACTTC
clone_size: NA
j_call: TRBJ2-7
v_call: TRBV20-1
d_call: NA

cdr3_aa: CSVSSGQTGTGNTIYF
cdr3_nt: TGCAGCGTTTCATCCGGCCAGACGGGAACTGGAAACACCATATATTTT
clone_size: few
j_call: TRBJ1-3
v_call: TRBV29-1
d_call: NA

cdr3_aa: CASSPYEGVQETQYF
cdr3_nt: TGTGCCAGCTCACCATATGAGGGGGTCCAAGAGACCCAGTACTTC
clone_size: NA
j_call: TRBJ2-5
v_call: TRBV18
d_call: NA

cdr3_aa: CASGGETQYF
cdr3_nt: TGTGCCAGCGGGGGGGAGACCCAGTACTTC
clone_size: many
j_call: TRBJ2-5
v_call: TRBV9
d_call: NA

cdr3_aa: CASSPDRGYQPQHF
cdr3_nt: TGTGCCAGCAGCCCCGACAGGGGATATCAGCCCCAGCATTTT
clone_size: NA
j_call: TRBJ1-5
v_call: TRBV4-2
d_call: TRBD1

cdr3_aa: CASSSYGAGNTIYF
cdr3_nt: TGTGCCAGCAGTTCTTATGGGGCTGGAAACACCATATATTTT
clone_size: NA
j_call: TRBJ1-3
v_call: TRBV12-3/TRBV12-4
d_call: NA

cdr3_aa: CASSLGTGVPGANVLTF
cdr3_nt: TGTGCCAGCAGCCTAGGGACAGGGGTTCCTGGGGCCAACGTCCTGACTTTC
clone_size: few
j_call: TRBJ2-6
v_call: TRBV6-2/TRBV6-3
d_call: TRBD1

cdr3_aa: CASSPGGWYEETQYF
cdr3_nt: TGTGCCAGCAGCCCAGGGGGTTGGTATGAAGAGACCCAGTACTTC
clone_size: few
j_call: TRBJ2-5
v_call: TRBV7-9
d_call: TRBD1

cdr3_aa: CASSARRPNTGELFF
cdr3_nt: TGTGCCAGCAGCGCTCGCCGGCCGAACACCGGGGAGCTGTTTTTT
clone_size: NA
j_call: TRBJ2-2
v_call: TRBV9
d_call: NA

cdr3_aa: CASTSGLRFDGYTF
cdr3_nt: TGTGCCAGCACTTCGGGACTCCGCTTTGACGGCTACACCTTC
clone_size: few
j_call: TRBJ1-2
v_call: TRBV6-5
d_call: NA

cdr3_aa: CASSPQGKATQYF
cdr3_nt: TGTGCCAGCAGCCCACAGGGTAAAGCGACCCAGTACTTC
clone_size: NA
j_call: TRBJ2-5
v_call: TRBV27
d_call: NA

cdr3_aa: CASRATGQVNTEAFF
cdr3_nt: TGTGCCAGCAGGGCGACCGGACAGGTGAACACTGAAGCTTTCTTT
clone_size: many
j_call: TRBJ1-1
v_call: TRBV5-5
d_call: TRBD1

cdr3_aa: CANPLAGENEQFF
cdr3_nt: TGTGCCAACCCCCTCGCGGGAGAAAATGAGCAGTTCTTC
clone_size: many
j_call: TRBJ2-1
v_call: TRBV27
d_call: TRBD2

cdr3_aa: CATSRGLAVEAETQYF
cdr3_nt: TGTGCCACCAGCAGGGGGCTAGCGGTCGAGGCAGAGACCCAGTACTTC
clone_size: many
j_call: TRBJ2-5
v_call: TRBV15
d_call: TRBD2

cdr3_aa: CATSDPPGGAQETQYF
cdr3_nt: TGTGCCACCAGTGACCCGCCTGGGGGGGCCCAAGAGACCCAGTACTTC
clone_size: few
j_call: TRBJ2-5
v_call: TRBV24-1
d_call: NA

cdr3_aa: CASSRTENYGYTF
cdr3_nt: TGTGCCAGCAGCCGGACGGAGAACTATGGCTACACCTTC
clone_size: few
j_call: TRBJ1-2
v_call: TRBV12-3/TRBV12-4
d_call: NA

cdr3_aa: CASSLGGRDTQYF
cdr3_nt: TGTGCCAGCAGCCTAGGGGGCCGAGATACGCAGTATTTT
clone_size: many
j_call: TRBJ2-3
v_call: TRBV12-3/TRBV12-4
d_call: TRBD1

cdr3_aa: CASSRGRQPSYEQYF
cdr3_nt: TGTGCCAGCAGCCGCGGCCGCCAGCCCTCCTACGAGCAGTACTTC
clone_size: few
j_call: TRBJ2-7
v_call: TRBV7-2
d_call: NA

cdr3_aa: CASSFWAGLAGGDTDTQYF
cdr3_nt: TGTGCCAGCAGTTTTTGGGCGGGACTAGCGGGAGGTGACACAGATACGCAGTATTTT
clone_size: few
j_call: TRBJ2-3
v_call: TRBV12-3/TRBV12-4
d_call: TRBD2

cdr3_aa: CASSQPTSGGQAPEQFF
cdr3_nt: TGTGCCAGCAGCCAACCGACTAGCGGGGGACAGGCCCCCGAGCAGTTCTTC
clone_size: many
j_call: TRBJ2-1
v_call: TRBV4-2
d_call: TRBD2

cdr3_aa: CASSPGQGGSYEQYF
cdr3_nt: TGTGCCAGCAGCCCCGGACAGGGAGGGTCCTACGAGCAGTACTTC
clone_size: few
j_call: TRBJ2-7
v_call: TRBV7-9
d_call: NA

cdr3_aa: CSAIPGLDSYEQYF
cdr3_nt: TGCAGTGCTATACCTGGACTAGACTCCTACGAGCAGTACTTC
clone_size: few
j_call: TRBJ2-7
v_call: TRBV20-1
d_call: TRBD2

cdr3_aa: CASRDTGLNTEAFF
cdr3_nt: TGTGCCAGCAGGGATACAGGATTGAACACTGAAGCTTTCTTT
clone_size: few
j_call: TRBJ1-1
v_call: TRBV25-1
d_call: NA

cdr3_aa: CASRLSGVSTDTQYF
cdr3_nt: TGTGCCAGCAGACTAAGCGGGGTCAGCACAGATACGCAGTATTTT
clone_size: few
j_call: TRBJ2-3
v_call: TRBV3-1
d_call: TRBD2

cdr3_aa: CASSPPSRTDTQYF
cdr3_nt: TGTGCCAGCTCACCACCGAGTCGCACAGATACGCAGTATTTT
clone_size: few
j_call: TRBJ2-3
v_call: TRBV18
d_call: NA

cdr3_aa: CSARADRRYNEQFF
cdr3_nt: TGCAGTGCTAGAGCGGACAGAAGATACAATGAGCAGTTCTTC
clone_size: few
j_call: TRBJ2-1
v_call: TRBV20-1
d_call: NA

cdr3_aa: CASSPGGQGWSEQYF
cdr3_nt: TGTGCCAGCAGCCCAGGGGGGCAGGGTTGGAGCGAGCAGTACTTC
clone_size: few
j_call: TRBJ2-7
v_call: TRBV7-2
d_call: NA

cdr3_aa: CATSGGQRDQETQYF
cdr3_nt: TGTGCCACCAGCGGGGGACAAAGGGACCAAGAGACCCAGTACTTC
clone_size: few
j_call: TRBJ2-5
v_call: TRBV15
d_call: NA